This TCR beta chain was sequenced for a study of cytomegalovirus exposure and HLA in healthy donors. As for this clone: Its antigen is as yet unknown. Compared with germline, one end of the junction differs, possibly owing to a read error.

TCRdb keeps only in-frame clones here, not all; method: immunoSEQ multiplex PCR. The sample consists of approximately 190,000 clones, roughly 82% of them appearing once. CDR1 and CDR2 from the germline V gene are SGHTA and FQGNSA. The CDR3 totals 14 residues. Study results and limitations: For cytomegalovirus status, the classifier reportedly gave diagnoses with high specificity and sensitivity. TCR sequences were mostly rare, though some public TCRs occurred in many donors.

The TCR sequence derives from a woman aged 25 to 45 in good health and CMV-seropositive. V and J are TRBV7-2 and TRBJ1-2; 9 nucleotides agree with TRBD1. Sequencing was done on a sample of PBMCs. Here the CDR3 reads CASSLAQGADGYTF. CDR3 in DNA: TGTGCCAGCAGCCTAGCACAGGGGGCCGATGGCTACACCTTC.